This T cell receptor (beta chain) came from a study of control samples from healthy donors and cancer patients. The germline gives CDR1 SNHLY, CDR2 FYNNEI. The CDR3 consists of 13 residues. The V end lost 8 bases, the J end lost 2 bases, and 10 bases lay between the germline ends. This clone was observed a few times. Profiling relied on immunoSEQ multiplex PCR, and the TCRdb table lists in-frame clones only, not all of them. The data show over 150,000 clones, about 93% seen once. Sequencing used blood. The clonotype comes from a man aged 18 to 30 in good health. V gene TRBV2 combines with J gene TRBJ1-5; D might be TRBD1 (5 bases). CDR3 coding DNA: TGTGCCAGCGGTTCACAGGGCAATCAGCCCCAGCATTTT. Protein product: CASGSQGNQPQHF. The full variable domain, with the rest looked up from reference TRBV2 and TRBJ1-5, is EPEVTQTPSHQVTQMGQEVILRCVPISNHLYFYWYRQILGQKVEFLVSFYNNEISEKSEIFDDQFSVERPDGSNFTLKIRSTKLEDSAMYFCASGSQGNQPQHFGDGTRLSIL.